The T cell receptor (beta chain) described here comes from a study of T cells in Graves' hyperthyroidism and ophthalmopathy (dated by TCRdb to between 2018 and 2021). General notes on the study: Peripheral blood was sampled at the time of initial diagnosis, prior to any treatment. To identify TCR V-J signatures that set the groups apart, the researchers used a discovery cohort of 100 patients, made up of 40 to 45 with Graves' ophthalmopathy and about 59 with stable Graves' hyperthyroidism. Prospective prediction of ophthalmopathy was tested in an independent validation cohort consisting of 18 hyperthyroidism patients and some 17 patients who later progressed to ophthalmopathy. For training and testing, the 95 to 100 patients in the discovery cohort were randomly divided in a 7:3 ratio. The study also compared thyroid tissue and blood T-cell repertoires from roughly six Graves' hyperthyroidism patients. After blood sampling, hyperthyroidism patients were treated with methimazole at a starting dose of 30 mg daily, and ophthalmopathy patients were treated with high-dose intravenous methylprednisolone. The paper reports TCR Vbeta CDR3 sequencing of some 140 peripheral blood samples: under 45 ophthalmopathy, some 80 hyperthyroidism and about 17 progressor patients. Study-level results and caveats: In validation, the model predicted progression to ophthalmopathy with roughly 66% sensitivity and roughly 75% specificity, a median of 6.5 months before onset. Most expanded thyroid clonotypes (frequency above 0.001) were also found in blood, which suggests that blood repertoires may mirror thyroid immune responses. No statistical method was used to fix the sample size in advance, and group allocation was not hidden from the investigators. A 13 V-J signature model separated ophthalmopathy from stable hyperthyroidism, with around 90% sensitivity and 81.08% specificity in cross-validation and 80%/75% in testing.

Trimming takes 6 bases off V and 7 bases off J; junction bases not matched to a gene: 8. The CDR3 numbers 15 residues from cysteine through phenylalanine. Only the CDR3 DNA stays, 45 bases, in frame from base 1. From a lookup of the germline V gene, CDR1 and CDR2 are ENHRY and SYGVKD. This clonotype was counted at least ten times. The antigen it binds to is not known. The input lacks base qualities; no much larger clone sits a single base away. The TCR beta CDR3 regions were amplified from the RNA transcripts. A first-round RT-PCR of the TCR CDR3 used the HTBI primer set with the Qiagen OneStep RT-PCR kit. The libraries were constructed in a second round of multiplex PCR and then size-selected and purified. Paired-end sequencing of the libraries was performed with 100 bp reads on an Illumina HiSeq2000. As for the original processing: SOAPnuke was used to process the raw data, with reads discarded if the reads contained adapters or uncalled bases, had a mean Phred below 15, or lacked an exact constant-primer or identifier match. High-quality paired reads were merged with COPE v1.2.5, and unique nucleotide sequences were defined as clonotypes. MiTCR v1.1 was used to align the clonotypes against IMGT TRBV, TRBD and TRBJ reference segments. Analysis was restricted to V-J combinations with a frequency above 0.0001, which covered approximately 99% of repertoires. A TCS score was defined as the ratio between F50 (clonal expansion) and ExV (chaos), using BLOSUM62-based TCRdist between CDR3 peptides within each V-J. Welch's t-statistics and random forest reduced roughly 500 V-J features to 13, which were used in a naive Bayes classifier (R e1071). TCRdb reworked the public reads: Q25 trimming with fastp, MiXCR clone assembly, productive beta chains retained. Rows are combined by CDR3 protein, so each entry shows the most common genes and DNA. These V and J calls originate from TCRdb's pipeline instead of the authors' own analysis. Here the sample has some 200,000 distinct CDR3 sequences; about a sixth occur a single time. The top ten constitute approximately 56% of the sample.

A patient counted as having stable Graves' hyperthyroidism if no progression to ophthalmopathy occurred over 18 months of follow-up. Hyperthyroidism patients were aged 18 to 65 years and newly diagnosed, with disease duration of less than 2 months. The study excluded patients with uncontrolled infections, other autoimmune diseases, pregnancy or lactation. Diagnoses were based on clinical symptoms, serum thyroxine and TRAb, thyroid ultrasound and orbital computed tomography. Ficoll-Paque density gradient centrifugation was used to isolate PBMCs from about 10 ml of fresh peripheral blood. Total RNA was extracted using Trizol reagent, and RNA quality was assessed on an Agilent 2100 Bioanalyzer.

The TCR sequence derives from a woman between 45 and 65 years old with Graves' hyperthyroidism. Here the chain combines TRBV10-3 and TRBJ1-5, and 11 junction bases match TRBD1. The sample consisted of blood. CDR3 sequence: CAISDTGTGGQPQHF. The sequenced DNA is TGTGCCATCAGCGACACCGGGACAGGGGGACAGCCCCAGCATTTT.